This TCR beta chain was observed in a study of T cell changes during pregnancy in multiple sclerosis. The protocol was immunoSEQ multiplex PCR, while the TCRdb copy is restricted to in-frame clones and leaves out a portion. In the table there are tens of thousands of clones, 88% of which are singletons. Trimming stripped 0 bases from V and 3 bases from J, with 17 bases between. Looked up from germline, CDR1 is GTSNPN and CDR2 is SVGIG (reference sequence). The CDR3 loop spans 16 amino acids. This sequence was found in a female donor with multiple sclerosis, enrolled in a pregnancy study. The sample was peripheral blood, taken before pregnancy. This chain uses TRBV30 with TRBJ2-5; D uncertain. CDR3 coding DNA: TGTGCCTGGAGTGTTTTCGTTGGCGGATTAAAAGAGACCCAGTACTTC. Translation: CAWSVFVGGLKETQYF.